This T cell receptor beta chain comes out of a study of OX40 agonist ivuxolimab in advanced cancers. Study-wide background: Partial responses were achieved by three patients, one with hepatocellular carcinoma and two with cutaneous melanoma.

This table comes from immunoSEQ multiplex PCR, and its TCRdb copy is limited to in-frame clones, with some not included. The table lists about 72,000 clones, about 88% of them singletons. The CDR3 extends over 15 amino acids. Per germline, CDR1 MNHEY and CDR2 SMNVEV (reference sequence). Trimming removed 3 bases from V and 1 base from J, with 9 bases in between. This clone was found once. This chain joins TRBV27 and TRBJ2-2, with D maybe TRBD1 (6 bases). Sequenced here: CD4+ or CD8+ T cells sorted from blood, sampled in a trial of the OX40 agonist ivuxolimab. The TCR comes from an adult with an advanced solid tumor such as melanoma, head and neck, liver or kidney cancer. This CDR3 is CASSFQTGNTGELFF. The CDR3 DNA reads TGTGCCAGCAGTTTTCAGACAGGGAACACCGGGGAGCTGTTTTTT.